The clone carrying this TCR beta chain has a count of ten or more. Its antigen is as yet unknown. Trimming took off 10 bases at V and 7 bases at J, with 11 bases between the two ends. The CDR3 has 12 residues. Germline-derived CDR1 and CDR2 are ENHRY and SYGVKD. TCRdb itself ran the 5' RACE reads through MiXCR, one entry per CDR3 protein. The top ten hold 1.6% of the sample, which has fewer than 650,000 distinct CDR3 sequences, about 7.1% seen once. The source of the sample is a study of identical twins. All donors were healthy Caucasians. Whole-study results and caveats: Monozygotic twin pairs showed more out-of-frame TCR alpha sharing than models estimated.

These data also formed part of another study, on yellow fever vaccine responses in identical twins.

The chain uses TRBV10-3 and TRBJ1-6; weak D call: TRBD1 (6 bases). Sample: PBMCs. The sequence came from a woman aged 18-29 years in good health. The CDR3 DNA is TGTGCCACTTCTACAGGGAATTCACCCCTCCACTTT. Amino acid sequence: CATSTGNSPLHF.